A single sample is the source of the 28 T cell receptor beta chains below, sequenced in a study of cytomegalovirus exposure and HLA in healthy donors (dated by TCRdb to 2016 to 2017). Receptors were amplified or captured by the immunoSEQ multiplex PCR assay. Imported from immuneACCESS, the table was reduced by TCRdb to in-frame sequences with V and J called. These copies leave out some clones; in studies compared against another copy, an unresolved V gene accounts for under half, and the cause of the remainder is not known. Recorded for this sample are 150,000 to 200,000 clones; around 80% of them occurred a single time. Around 1.2% of the sample is taken by the ten largest. Sequenced material: PBMCs. The receptors come from a woman under 40 in good health and CMV-seronegative.

This sequence joins TRBV7-6 and TRBJ2-2; 8 bases match TRBD1. Trimming took 1 base from V and 4 from J; bases not matched to a gene: 2. Germline V lookup: CDR1 SGHVS, CDR2 FNYEAQ. The CDR3 consists of 15 residues. CDR3 nucleotide sequence: TGTGCCAGCAGCTTAGGGACAGGGATCACCGGGGAGCTGTTTTTT. Translation gives CASSLGTGITGELFF. Together with reference TRBV7-6 and TRBJ2-2, the CDR3 gives the full variable domain: GAGVSQSPRYKVTKRGQDVALRCDPISGHVSLYWYRQALGQGPEFLTYFNYEAQQDKSGLPNDRFSAERPEGSISTLTIQRTEQRDSAMYRCASSLGTGITGELFFGEGSRLTVL.

CDR3 DNA sequence: TGCGCCAGTGGATCCAGGTCAGGAAACACCATATATTTT. Translating it yields CASGSRSGNTIYF. V gene TRBV4-1 combines with J gene TRBJ1-3, with D unresolved. The CDR3 is made up of 13 amino acids. Germline loops: CDR1 MGHRA, CDR2 YSYEKL. V was pared by 9 bases and J by 4 bases, with 13 bases between.

V and J are TRBV4-1 and TRBJ2-6; 10 positions agree with TRBD1. The J segment lost 2 bases and the V segment lost 0 bases, leaving 1 base of the junction unmatched. The CDR3 loop spans 17 amino acids. Germline V lookup: CDR1 MGHRA, CDR2 YSYEKL. As DNA, the CDR3 is TGCGCCAGCAGCCAAGAAGGGACAGGGGCTGGGGCCAACGTCCTGACTTTC. This gives the protein CASSQEGTGAGANVLTF.

This clone was seen just once. This chain uses TRBV9 with TRBJ1-2, with D possibly being TRBD1 (5 bases). The CDR3 runs 13 residues. Trimming took 0 bases from V and 8 from J, leaving 11 bases between them. Germline V lookup: CDR1 SGDLS, CDR2 YYNGEE. The CDR3 DNA sequence: TGTGCCAGCAGCGTAGGGCAGGGTGTAGGCTACACCTTC. Translating gives CASSVGQGVGYTF.

The rearrangement uses TRBV6-6 and TRBJ2-1; 10 nucleotides line up with TRBD1. The trim removed 4 bases at V and 7 bases at J, leaving 7 bases unmatched. Germline V gives CDR1 MNHNY, CDR2 SVGAGI (reference sequence). The CDR3 runs 15 residues. The CDR3 DNA is TGTGCCAGCAGTTCTGGACAGGGGGTGGGTAATGAGCAGTTCTTC. Its translation is CASSSGQGVGNEQFF.

To note about this clone: This CDR3 is also generated by other DNA sequences in the sample. The V and J genes are TRBV2 and TRBJ2-7; TRBD1 might be the D (7 bases). The CDR3 is made up of 13 amino acids. Between the trimmed V and J ends, which lost 6 bases and 0 bases, there was a span of 9 bases. Germline loops: CDR1 SNHLY, CDR2 FYNNEI. The chain's CDR3 is CASRRDSSYEQYF. The CDR3 DNA sequence: TGTGCCAGCAGGCGGGACAGCTCCTACGAGCAGTACTTC. Drawing the rest from reference TRBV2 and TRBJ2-7, the complete variable domain is EPEVTQTPSHQVTQMGQEVILRCVPISNHLYFYWYRQILGQKVEFLVSFYNNEISEKSEIFDDQFSVERPDGSNFTLKIRSTKLEDSAMYFCASRRDSSYEQYFGPGTRLTVT.

This chain joins TRBV5-1 and TRBJ2-7, with D possibly being TRBD1 (5 bases). The ends were cut back, 4 bases at V and 0 bases at J, with 14 bases in the middle. This CDR3 has 15 residues. Germline V gives CDR1 SGHRS, CDR2 YFSETQ. This CDR3 reads CASSTNPTDSYEQYF. Written as DNA, the CDR3 is TGCGCCAGCAGCACGAACCCGACAGACTCCTACGAGCAGTACTTC.

This sequence joins TRBV30 and TRBJ2-7; 7 nucleotides match TRBD1. This CDR3 contains 14 residues. Germline V gene data show CDR1 as GTSNPN and CDR2 as SVGIG (reference sequence). J gave up 2 bases and V 3 bases, and 7 bases lay outside the gene matches. The CDR3 loop reads CAWSRTGSTYEQYF. The CDR3 coding sequence is TGTGCCTGGAGCCGGACAGGATCTACCTACGAGCAGTACTTC.

This chain connects TRBV6-1 to TRBJ2-5, with D perhaps matching TRBD1 (7 bases). Germline CDR1 reads MNHNS; CDR2 reads SASEGT. Deletions cut 9 bases from V and 4 bases from J, with 15 bases between. CDR3 length: 13 residues. The CDR3 loop reads CASSRQGGETQYF. The CDR3 DNA is TGTGCCAGTTCTAGACAGGGAGGAGAGACCCAGTACTTC.

The CDR3 DNA follows: TGTGCCAGCAGTGGACAGGTCGTAACCCAGCATTTT. This codes for CASSGQVVTQHF. This chain uses TRBV6-1 with TRBJ1-5, with TRBD1 as a possible D gene (6 bases). V was clipped by 4 bases and J by 11 bases, with 12 bases between them. Germline values: CDR1 MNHNS, CDR2 SASEGT. The CDR3 spans 12 residues.

This chain connects TRBV6-6 to TRBJ1-5, with TRBD1 matching 8 bases. Looked up from germline, CDR1 is MNHNY and CDR2 is SVGAGI (reference sequence). V was pared by 8 bases and J by 3 bases, with 9 bases of the junction left unmatched. The CDR3 extends over 15 amino acids. The CDR3 is CASAWGTGYNQPQHF. The CDR3 nucleotides read TGTGCCAGCGCATGGGGGACAGGATACAATCAGCCCCAGCATTTT.

The V call is TRBV9, the J call TRBJ1-1, with D possibly TRBD1 on 6 matching bases. There are 14 residues in the CDR3. V was pared by 0 bases and J by 7 bases, with 13 bases between. CDR1 is SGDLS and CDR2 is YYNGEE in the germline V gene. The CDR3 DNA reads TGTGCCAGCAGCGTAGTATCAGGACAGAATGAAGCTTTCTTT. It is translated as CASSVVSGQNEAFF.

This clone was seen a few times. The V gene is TRBV6-5, the J gene TRBJ1-2; 7 bases match TRBD1. The CDR3 runs 15 residues. The junction had 8 bases not matched to a gene; V was cut back by 7 bases and J by 0 bases. CDR1 MNHEY and CDR2 SVGAGI come from the germline V gene. The CDR3 DNA sequence: TGTGCCAGCACCTCGCGAGGGGGCACTAACTATGGCTACACCTTC. Protein sequence: CASTSRGGTNYGYTF.

This chain connects TRBV6-1 to TRBJ2-3; maybe TRBD1 (6 bases). This CDR3 is built from 16 residues. Germline V gene lookup returns CDR1 MNHNS and CDR2 SASEGT. Trimming removed 1 base from V and 3 bases from J, with 14 bases in between. The CDR3 is CASSEGRTAFTDTQYF. Here the CDR3 DNA reads TGTGCCAGCAGTGAAGGTCGGACAGCCTTTACAGATACGCAGTATTTT.

A few counts support this clone. The V gene is TRBV23-1, the J gene TRBJ2-7; TRBD1 is a possible D gene (6 bases). TRBV23-1 is reported as an ORF; its role is uncertain. V gave up 4 bases and J gave up 3 bases, with 10 bases separating them. This CDR3 has 13 residues. CDR3 coding DNA: TGCGCCAGCAGTCCTGGCAGGGGCTACGAGCAGTACTTC. As protein: CASSPGRGYEQYF.

In DNA, the CDR3 is TGCAGCGTTGGGCGGACAGGCAATTCCTACGAGCAGTACTTC. This codes for CSVGRTGNSYEQYF. This rearrangement joins TRBV29-1 to TRBJ2-7; 7 positions match TRBD1. V was clipped by 4 bases and J by 1 base; unmatched bases: 7. CDR3 size: 14 residues. Germline-derived CDR1 and CDR2 are SQVTM and ANQGSEA.

CDR3 DNA sequence: TGTGCCAGCAGTGAAGGACAGGGGTTTGAGCAGTTCTTC. Protein product: CASSEGQGFEQFF. The chain has TRBV2 and TRBJ2-1, with 8 bases identical to TRBD1. Germline CDR1 and CDR2: SNHLY and FYNNEI. After removal of 1 base from V and 9 bases from J, the junction contained 2 bases not matched to a gene. The CDR3 loop spans 13 amino acids.

The rearrangement uses TRBV4-1 and TRBJ1-1; 11 bases agree with TRBD1. Trimming at V came to 5 bases and at J to 5 bases, leaving 7 bases not matched to a gene. Germline lookup yields CDR1 MGHRA and CDR2 YSYEKL. This CDR3 region has 15 residues. CDR3 in amino acids: CASSIGQGASTEAFF. The CDR3 DNA is TGCGCCAGCAGCATAGGACAGGGGGCGAGTACTGAAGCTTTCTTT.

This chain connects TRBV6-1 to TRBJ1-5; 8 nucleotides align to TRBD1. CDR3 length: 13 residues. J gave up 3 bases and V 6 bases, and 1 base lay outside the gene matches. CDR1 and CDR2 (germline): MNHNS, SASEGT. CDR3 sequence: CASRGQDNQPQHF. CDR3 nucleotide sequence: TGTGCCAGCAGGGGACAGGACAATCAGCCCCAGCATTTT.

The sample holds a few counts of this clone. The chain combines TRBV14 with TRBJ1-4; D is unresolved. Germline loops: CDR1 SGHDN, CDR2 FVKESK. Trimming shortened V by 4 bases and J by 3 bases, and 15 bases separated the two germline ends. The CDR3 is 16 amino acids. CDR3 nucleotides: TGTGCCAGCAGCCCCGGTCTGGTGGCGGCTAATGAAAAACTGTTTTTT. Translation gives CASSPGLVAANEKLFF.

The V call is TRBV10-3, the J call TRBJ1-1, with 7 bases matching TRBD1. Germline loops: CDR1 ENHRY, CDR2 SYGVKD. The junction had 2 bases not matched to a gene; V was cut back by 0 bases and J by 7 bases. The CDR3 totals 13 residues. The CDR3 here is CAISESGDSEAFF. In DNA, the CDR3 is TGTGCCATCAGTGAGTCGGGGGACAGTGAAGCTTTCTTT.

V usage is TRBV19 and J usage is TRBJ1-5, with 7 bases identical to TRBD1. CDR3 length: 13 residues. The germline V gene has CDR1 LNHDA and CDR2 SQIVND (reference sequence). The V and J ends lost 9 bases and 1 base, in that order; junction bases with no gene match: 3. The DNA for the CDR3 is TGTGCCAGCCTGGACAGGAGCAATCAGCCCCAGCATTTT. This gives the protein CASLDRSNQPQHF.

CDR3 region: CASSFRGLGEKLFF. For the CDR3, the DNA is TGTGCCAGCAGTTTTAGGGGTCTCGGGGAAAAACTGTTTTTT. The chain carries TRBV27 and TRBJ1-4, with a tentative D call TRBD1 (5 bases). Between the trimmed V and J ends, which lost 3 bases and 8 bases, there was a span of 13 bases. CDR3 size: 14 residues. CDR1 is MNHEY, CDR2 SMNVEV, per germline (reference sequence).

This rearrangement joins TRBV2 to TRBJ1-1; TRBD1 agrees at 7 bases. Germline-derived CDR1 and CDR2 are SNHLY and FYNNEI. Trimming removed 7 bases from V and 4 bases from J; junction bases left unmatched: 9. This CDR3 has 14 amino acids. The CDR3 bases are TGTGCCAGCACGAAGACAGGGTATATCACTGAAGCTTTCTTT. It specifies CASTKTGYITEAFF.

The V gene is TRBV30, the J gene TRBJ2-5, with 13 bases matching TRBD2. Germline CDR1 is GTSNPN and CDR2 is SVGIG (reference sequence). The trim removed 5 bases at V and 7 bases at J, leaving 10 bases unmatched. This CDR3 is 15 amino acids long. The CDR3: CAWAAGLAGLGTQYF. The CDR3, as DNA: TGTGCCTGGGCAGCGGGACTAGCGGGATTAGGGACCCAGTACTTC.

CDR3 sequence reads: CASSAQGALRYGYTF. For the CDR3, the DNA is TGTGCCAGCAGTGCACAGGGGGCGTTACGTTATGGCTACACCTTC. The chain recombines TRBV6-1 with TRBJ1-2; TRBD1 matches 9 bases. Per the germline V gene, CDR1 is MNHNS and CDR2 is SASEGT. The CDR3 contains 15 residues. Trimming cost V 4 bases and J 5 bases; bases outside gene matches: 8.

The chain combines TRBV7-5 with TRBJ2-7; the D call TRBD2 from the table was never checked on the DNA. TRBV7-5 is a recognized pseudogene. The CDR3 has 20 amino acids. CDR3 in amino acids: CVRSLGGREGRELCSDEQYF. CDR3 coding DNA: TGTGTCAGAAGCTTAGGGGGGCGGGAGGGCCGAGAATTGTGTTCGGACGAGCAGTACTTC.

The chain uses TRBV7-9 and TRBJ1-2, with TRBD1 identical over 8 bases. The V gene end was trimmed by 1 base and the J gene end by 5 bases; junction bases not matched to a gene: 6. CDR3 length: 15 residues. Germline-derived CDR1 and CDR2 are SEHNR and FQNEAQ (reference sequence). In nucleotides, the CDR3 is TGTGCCAGCAGCTTAGGGGCAGGGGGCCGGTATGGCTACACCTTC. Protein: CASSLGAGGRYGYTF.